These T cell receptor beta chains were read from a single sample in a study of radiotherapy plus CTLA-4 blockade in lung cancer. Only in-frame clones appear in the TCRdb table, and some are missing; sequencing was by immunoSEQ multiplex PCR. The table lists 20,000 to 25,000 clones, 65% to 85% of them singletons, with more than 3.5% in the top ten. The starting material was peripheral blood, obtained from a patient treated with radiotherapy plus ipilimumab. All receptors come from a human donor with non-small cell lung cancer who had stable disease on radiotherapy plus ipilimumab. The CDR3 runs from the conserved cysteine through the conserved F or W. Each record gives: V gene, CDR3 protein.

TRBV7-2	CASSSSARTSGSTDTQYF
TRBV9	CASSAPLAAQETQYF
TRBV4-3	CASSHKYTGELFF
TRBV6-5	CASLAGVRGNTQYF
TRBV11-1	CASSLSGSGYTF
TRBV19	CASSAGQGGAEAFF
TRBV2	CASKFSLGNEQFF
TRBV6-6	CASSATGSGYEQYF
TRBV7-8	CASSFFSGPYEQYF
TRBV7-2	CASSLTSGSSYEQYF
TRBV5-6	CASSLDRNNQPQHF
TRBV5-1	CASSPGLQGDTQYF
TRBV29-1	CSVDFGRRETQYF
TRBV5-1	CASSLVSDQPQHF
TRBV7-8	CASSERTGISTLQETQYF
TRBV6-5	CVSSYMRGSGEQYF
TRBV20-1	CSASLDNEQFF
TRBV7-8	CASSLIGVLYQETQYF
TRBV4-1	CASSQVDRNTEAFF
TRBV28	CASNFQGASEAFF
TRBV10-3	CAISEGRGLLEQYF
TRBV5-1	CASSLGGSVGEQYF
TRBV11-2	CASSSLDRGRETQYF
TRBV12-5	CASGLASGVTDTQYF
TRBV2	CASSLGQGAIQLFF
TRBV7-3	CASSLLVHTEAFF
TRBV18	CASSPLFGSHEQYF
TRBV7-6	CASRRSSADNEQFF
TRBV7-6	CASSPGTYEQYF
TRBV11-3	CASSLPTPRGVYGYTF
TRBV10-3	CAIRGGAGTPGPRGNTIYF
TRBV28	CASSSSGQGRPYEQYF
TRBV4-2	CASSQEGTIYGYTF
TRBV27	CASSLTGVAFSHEQYF
TRBV7-3	CASSKSADRANEQFF
TRBV11-3	CASSLESGYNEQFF
TRBV28	CASSVMNYEQYF